The clone carrying this T cell receptor (beta chain) has just one count. Its antigen is currently unknown. This specimen belongs to a study of T cell repertoires and HLA-DP antigens. On the study more broadly: DNA input averaged approximately 220 ng in sorted CD137+CD4+ and approximately 1,200 ng in pre-culture CD4+.

Data came from immunoSEQ multiplex PCR; TCRdb stores just in-frame clones and leaves some out. The sample has about 120,000 clones; 90% to 95% are singletons. Study observations and caveats: Naive and memory CD4+ repertoires were not analysed separately.

Trimming took off 4 bases at V and 6 bases at J, with 2 bases between the two ends. Germline loops: CDR1 KGHSH, CDR2 LQKENI. The CDR3 is 10 residues long. The chain uses TRBV18 and TRBJ2-3; D not resolved. The TCR originated in a young woman in good health and CMV-seronegative. Sequencing was carried out using CD4+ T cells from PBMCs. CDR3 bases: TGTGCCAGCTCACAGGATACGCAGTATTTT. As protein: CASSQDTQYF.